One and the same sample provided the 23 T cell receptor beta chains below, sequenced in a study of early T cells in non-severe SARS-CoV-2 infection. MiXCR was run by TCRdb on the 5' RACE reads, yielding one entry per CDR3 protein. Here the sample spans 50,000 to 70,000 distinct CDR3 sequences, roughly 10% being singletons. Material for sequencing was whole blood. These receptors were obtained from an adult who was a healthcare worker with PCR-confirmed SARS-CoV-2 infection or an uninfected control (not recorded which).

This clonotype was seen a few times. The chain links TRBV6-5 to TRBJ2-2; D is ambiguous. This CDR3 has 13 residues. Trimming removed 0 bases from V and 7 bases from J, with 6 bases in between. The germline V gene encodes CDR1 MNHEY and CDR2 SVGAGI. In DNA, the CDR3 is TGTGCCAGCAGTTACTCGCTTAACGGGGAGCTGTTTTTT. Translating gives CASSYSLNGELFF.

The sample holds a few counts of this clonotype. V is TRBV29-1 and J is TRBJ2-5; possibly TRBD1 for D (6 bases). CDR3 length: 12 residues. The ends were cut back, 5 bases at V and 4 bases at J, with 11 bases in the middle. Germline CDR1 SQVTM, CDR2 ANQGSEA. CDR3 in DNA: TGCAGCGTTATCACAGGGAGAGAGACCCAGTACTTC. Translating it yields CSVITGRETQYF.

The chain links TRBV7-2 to TRBJ2-3, with a weak D call TRBD2 (5 bases). The CDR3 loop spans 14 amino acids. Germline-derived CDR1 and CDR2 are SGHTA and FQGNSA. With 3 bases removed from V and 6 bases from J, the gap between germline ends came to 13 bases. The CDR3 coding sequence is TGTGCCAGCAGCTTCACATTTCGAGGGGATACGCAGTATTTT. Its translation: CASSFTFRGDTQYF.

Many counts were recorded for this clonotype. An end of the junction differs from the germline gene, which may be a read error. V is TRBV7-2 and J is TRBJ2-7; 9 bases are shared with TRBD2. Germline lookup yields CDR1 SGHTA and CDR2 FQGNSA. The CDR3 is 13 residues long. Written as DNA, the CDR3 is TGTGCCAGCGAGGGCGGGAGGGTCCGTGAGCAATACTTC. The encoded protein is CASEGGRVREQYF. Together with reference TRBV7-2 and TRBJ2-7, the CDR3 gives the full variable domain: GAGVSQSPSNKVTEKGKDVELRCDPISGHTALYWYRQSLGQGLEFLIYFQGNSAPDKSGLPSDRFSAERTGGSVSTLTIQRTQQEDSAVYLCASEGGRVREQYFGPGTRLTVT.

Points on this clonotype: This clone may be a read error of a much larger clone one base away. The genes are TRBV10-2 and TRBJ2-7; maybe TRBD2 (6 bases). Per the germline V gene, CDR1 is WSHSY and CDR2 is SAAADI. V was shortened by 0 bases and J by 1 base, with 7 bases between the two germline ends. The CDR3 length is 14 residues. The CDR3 here is CASSESGGSYEQYF. CDR3 DNA: TGCGCCAGCAGTGAGTCCGGGGGATCCTACGAGCAGTACTTC.

This clonotype was observed at least ten times. The chain combines TRBV10-3 with TRBJ2-1; TRBD2 matches 9 bases. V shed 6 bases and J 9 bases; nucleotides not matched to a gene: 6. The germline gives CDR1 ENHRY, CDR2 SYGVKD. The CDR3 runs to 13 residues. In nucleotides, the CDR3 is TGTGCCATCAGGCGGGAGGGCCCCTTTGAGCAGTTCTTC. Amino acid sequence: CAIRREGPFEQFF.

Ten or more counts support this clonotype. This chain connects TRBV12-3 or TRBV12-4 to TRBJ1-1; possible D gene TRBD1, 5 bases. The germline V and J ends were trimmed by 1 base and 11 bases, with 17 bases remaining between them. This CDR3 has 14 residues. CDR3 nucleotides: TGTGCCAGCAGTTTAGGGGGGTTCAGAGTGGTCGCTTTCTTT. Protein sequence: CASSLGGFRVVAFF.

Turning to this clonotype: A much bigger clone sits one base away, suggesting this may be a read error. This chain connects TRBV13 to TRBJ2-1; unclear D gene. This CDR3 comprises 16 residues. Germline V CDR1 and CDR2: PRHDT, FYEKMQ (reference sequence). CDR3 bases: TGTGCCAGCCGGTCAGCCGGAGAAAAATTCTACAATGATCAGTTCTTC. Translated: CASRSAGEKFYNDQFF.

In this sample, this clonotype is medium-sized. The chain is built from TRBV4-1 and TRBJ1-2; maybe TRBD1 (5 bases). The CDR3 is 14 residues long. V was trimmed by 4 bases and J by 0 bases, leaving 9 bases between them. The germline gives CDR1 MGHRA, CDR2 YSYEKL. CDR3 DNA sequence: TGCGCCAGCAGCCCCCCAGGGTCTAACTATGGCTACACCTTC. Protein sequence: CASSPPGSNYGYTF.

This clonotype has at least ten counts. J is TRBJ2-1 and V is TRBV9; 8 bases align to TRBD2. The V segment lost 0 bases and the J segment 4 bases; nucleotides outside the gene matches: 6. The length of the CDR3 is 16 residues. Germline-derived CDR1 and CDR2 are SGDLS and YYNGEE. CDR3 region: CASSVGAGVKYNEQFF. The CDR3 region has the DNA TGTGCCAGCAGCGTAGGAGCGGGAGTTAAATACAATGAGCAGTTCTTC.

The chain combines TRBV28 with TRBJ2-7; tentatively, D is TRBD2 (5 bases). V lost 7 bases to trimming and J lost 5 bases, with 12 bases between them. Germline V gene data show CDR1 as MDHEN and CDR2 as SYDVKM. This CDR3 has 12 residues. The CDR3 loop reads CASTVGVHEQYF. For the CDR3, the DNA is TGTGCCAGCACTGTGGGAGTTCACGAGCAGTACTTC.

This clonotype occurred a few times. The chain joins TRBV4-3 to TRBJ1-1; weak D call: TRBD1 (6 bases). V shed 0 bases and J shed 5 bases, with 10 bases lying between them. Germline assignment: CDR1 LGHNA and CDR2 YSLEER. The CDR3 is 14 residues long. CDR3 in amino acids: CASSQDRGETEAFF. For the CDR3, the DNA is TGCGCCAGCAGCCAAGACAGGGGTGAAACTGAAGCTTTCTTT.

The chain links TRBV5-6 to TRBJ1-1; 9 bases line up with TRBD1. The germline CDR1 and CDR2 sequences are SGHDT and YYEEEE. Trimming cost V 5 bases and J 6 bases; bases outside gene matches: 5. CDR3 length: 13 amino acids. The CDR3: CASRPDRGAEAFF. The CDR3 region has the DNA TGTGCCAGCAGACCGGACAGGGGCGCTGAAGCTTTCTTT.

This clonotype was observed a few times. The chain employs TRBV7-2 and TRBJ2-3; 7 nucleotides match TRBD1. The germline gives CDR1 SGHTA, CDR2 FQGNSA. CDR3 size: 15 residues. The V and J ends lost 3 bases and 2 bases, in that order; junction bases with no gene match: 5. CDR3 in DNA: TGTGCCAGCAGCTTCGGGACAGCTTTCACAGATACGCAGTATTTT. This gives the protein CASSFGTAFTDTQYF.

In this sample, this clonotype turned up many times. J is TRBJ1-6 and V is TRBV9; no firm D call. The CDR3 has 13 residues. Germline lookup yields CDR1 SGDLS and CDR2 YYNGEE. V was trimmed by 0 bases and J by 8 bases, leaving 6 bases between them. Here the CDR3 DNA reads TGTGCCAGCAGCGTAGCTACTTATTCACCCCTCCACTTT. Translated, it gives CASSVATYSPLHF.

This clonotype was detected only a few times. The V gene is TRBV7-2, the J gene TRBJ2-2; possible D gene TRBD1, 5 bases. Trimming stripped 3 bases from V and 0 bases from J, with 8 bases between. Germline CDR1 is SGHTA and CDR2 is FQGNSA. This CDR3 comprises 15 residues. DNA for the CDR3: TGTGCCAGCAGCTTTTCAGGGTCGAACACCGGGGAGCTGTTTTTT. Protein: CASSFSGSNTGELFF.

The table lists this clonotype with many counts. The gene calls are TRBV7-9 and TRBJ2-4; TRBD2 agrees at 8 bases. Germline V gene data show CDR1 as SEHNR and CDR2 as FQNEAQ (reference sequence). Losses at the gene ends were 5 bases for V and 6 bases for J; bases not matched to a gene: 12. The CDR3 totals 16 residues. The CDR3 region has the DNA TGTGCCAGCAGCACTACTAGCGGTCAAATGGGAAACATTCAGTACTTC. Its translation is CASSTTSGQMGNIQYF.

This clonotype was detected ten times or more. This chain connects TRBV20-1 to TRBJ2-7, with a weak D call TRBD2 (5 bases). The V end was cut by 3 bases, the J end by 3 bases, with 15 bases between. Germline CDR1 DFQATT, CDR2 SNEGSKA (reference sequence). The CDR3 totals 14 residues. Here the CDR3 reads CSASLGLAIYEQYF. The CDR3 nucleotides are TGCAGTGCTAGTCTTGGGTTAGCGATCTACGAGCAGTACTTC.

This clonotype was seen ten or more times. The gene calls are TRBV11-3 and TRBJ2-1; maybe TRBD2 (5 bases). With 2 bases removed from V and 3 bases from J, the gap between germline ends came to 11 bases. Per germline, CDR1 SGHNT and CDR2 YENEEA. The CDR3 loop spans 15 amino acids. In DNA, the CDR3 is TGTGCCAGCAGCTTAAACGGGAAGATCTACAATGAGCAGTTCTTC. As protein: CASSLNGKIYNEQFF.

The gene calls are TRBV4-3 and TRBJ1-5; D is undetermined. Germline CDR1 reads LGHNA; CDR2 reads YSLEER. The length of the CDR3 is 13 residues. V lost 1 base and J lost 8, with 9 bases in between. CDR3 in DNA: TGCGCCAGCAGCCAAGGGAATTTGGAGCCCCAGCATTTT. It encodes CASSQGNLEPQHF.

This clonotype has at least ten counts. This chain joins TRBV7-8 and TRBJ2-3; D is undetermined. Germline V lookup: CDR1 SGHVS, CDR2 FQNEAQ. V lost 11 bases and J lost 6, with 18 bases in between. This CDR3 comprises 13 residues. CDR3 amino acids: CAAIPLRSDTQYF. The CDR3 nucleotides read TGTGCCGCCATCCCACTCCGCTCGGATACGCAGTATTTT. The complete variable domain, with remaining parts taken from reference TRBV7-8 and TRBJ2-3, reads GAGVSQSPRYKVAKRGQDVALRCDPISGHVSLFWYQQALGQGPEFLTYFQNEAQLDKSGLPSDRFFAERPEGSVSTLKIQRTQQEDSAVYLCAAIPLRSDTQYFGPGTRLTVL.

The chain has TRBV29-1 and TRBJ1-1; TRBD1 agrees at 9 bases. The CDR3 runs 16 residues. V was pared by 6 bases and J by 5 bases, with 16 bases of the junction left unmatched. Germline CDR1 and CDR2: SQVTM and ANQGSEA. The CDR3 reads CSVTPMGDRERTEAFF. The CDR3 DNA sequence: TGCAGCGTCACTCCCATGGGGGACAGGGAAAGAACTGAAGCTTTCTTT.

The sample holds a few counts of this clonotype. This sequence joins TRBV7-9 and TRBJ2-3, with D tentatively TRBD2 (5 bases). Per germline, CDR1 SEHNR and CDR2 FQNEAQ (reference sequence). The CDR3 covers 16 residues. V gave up 1 base and J gave up 0 bases, with 11 bases separating them. CDR3 protein: CASSLGAAASTDTQYF. The CDR3 nucleotides are TGTGCCAGCAGCTTAGGAGCGGCTGCTAGCACAGATACGCAGTATTTT.